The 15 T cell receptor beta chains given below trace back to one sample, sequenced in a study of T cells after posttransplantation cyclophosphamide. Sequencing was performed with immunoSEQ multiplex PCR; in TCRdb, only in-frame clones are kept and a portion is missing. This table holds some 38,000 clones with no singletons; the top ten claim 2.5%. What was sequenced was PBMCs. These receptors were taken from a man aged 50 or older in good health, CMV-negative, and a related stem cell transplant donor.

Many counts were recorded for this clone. This CDR3 is CASSIQGAGELFF. The CDR3, as DNA: TGTGCCAGCAGCATCCAGGGGGCCGGGGAGCTGTTTTTT. The chain combines TRBV11-3 with TRBJ2-2, with 7 nucleotides matching TRBD1. The CDR3 has 13 amino acids. Germline assignment: CDR1 SGHNT and CDR2 YENEEA. Unmatched junction bases numbered 3, after V lost 5 bases and J lost 6 bases.

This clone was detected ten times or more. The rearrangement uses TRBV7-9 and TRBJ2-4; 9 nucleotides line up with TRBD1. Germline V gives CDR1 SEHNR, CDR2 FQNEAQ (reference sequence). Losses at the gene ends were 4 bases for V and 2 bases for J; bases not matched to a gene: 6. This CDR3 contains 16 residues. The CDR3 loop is CASSSTGGSTKNIQYF. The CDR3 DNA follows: TGTGCCAGCAGCTCAACAGGGGGCTCGACCAAAAACATTCAGTACTTC.

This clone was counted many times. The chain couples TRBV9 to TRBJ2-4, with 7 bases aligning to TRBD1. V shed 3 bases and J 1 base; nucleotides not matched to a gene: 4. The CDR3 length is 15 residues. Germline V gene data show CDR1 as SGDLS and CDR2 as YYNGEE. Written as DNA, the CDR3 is TGTGCCAGCAGCGCTACAGGGGTCGCCAAAAACATTCAGTACTTC. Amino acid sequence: CASSATGVAKNIQYF.

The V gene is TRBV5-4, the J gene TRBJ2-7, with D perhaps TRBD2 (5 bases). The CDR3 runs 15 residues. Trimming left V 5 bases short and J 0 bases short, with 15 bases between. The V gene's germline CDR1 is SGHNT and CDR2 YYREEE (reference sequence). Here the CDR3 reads CASRREAVSSYEQYF. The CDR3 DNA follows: TGTGCCAGCAGGCGCGAAGCGGTTAGCTCCTACGAGCAGTACTTC.

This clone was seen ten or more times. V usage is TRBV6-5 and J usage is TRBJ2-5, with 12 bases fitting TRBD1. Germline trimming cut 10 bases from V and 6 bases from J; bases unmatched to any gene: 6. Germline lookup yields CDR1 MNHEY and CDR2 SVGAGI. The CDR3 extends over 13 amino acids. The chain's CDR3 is CATRDRGPQTQYF. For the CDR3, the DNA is TGTGCCACCCGGGACAGGGGGCCGCAGACCCAGTACTTC.

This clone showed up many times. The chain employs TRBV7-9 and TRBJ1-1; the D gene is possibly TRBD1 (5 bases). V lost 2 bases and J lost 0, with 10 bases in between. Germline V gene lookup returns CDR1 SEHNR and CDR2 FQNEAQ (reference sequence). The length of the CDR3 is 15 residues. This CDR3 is CASSLRGGVNTEAFF. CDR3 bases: TGTGCCAGCAGCTTAAGAGGAGGGGTGAACACTGAAGCTTTCTTT.

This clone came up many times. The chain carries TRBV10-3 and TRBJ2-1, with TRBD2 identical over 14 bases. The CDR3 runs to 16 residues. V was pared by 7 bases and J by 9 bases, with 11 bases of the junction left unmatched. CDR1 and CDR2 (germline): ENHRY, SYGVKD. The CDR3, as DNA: TGTGCCATCACTTTGGGGGGACTAGCGGGGGAAGGTGAGCAGTTCTTC. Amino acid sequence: CAITLGGLAGEGEQFF.

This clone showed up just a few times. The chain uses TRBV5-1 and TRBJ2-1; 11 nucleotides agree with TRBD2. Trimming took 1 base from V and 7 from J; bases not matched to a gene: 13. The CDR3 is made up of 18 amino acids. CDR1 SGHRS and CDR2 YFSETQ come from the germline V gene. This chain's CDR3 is CASSLIITSGGDGNEQFF. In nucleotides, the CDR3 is TGCGCCAGCAGCTTGATTATTACTAGCGGGGGAGATGGGAATGAGCAGTTCTTC.

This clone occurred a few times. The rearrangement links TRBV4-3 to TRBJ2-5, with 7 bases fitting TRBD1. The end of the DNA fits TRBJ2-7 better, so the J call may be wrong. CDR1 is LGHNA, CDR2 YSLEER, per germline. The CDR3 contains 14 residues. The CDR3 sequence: CASSQDAGGYEQYF. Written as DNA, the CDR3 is TGCGCCAGCAGCCAAGATGCAGGGGGATACGAGCAGTACTTC.

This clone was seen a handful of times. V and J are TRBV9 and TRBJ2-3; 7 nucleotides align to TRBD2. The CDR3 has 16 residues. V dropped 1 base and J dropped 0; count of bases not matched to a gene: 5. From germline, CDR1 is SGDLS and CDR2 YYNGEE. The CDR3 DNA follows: TGTGCCAGCAGCGTATTGGGGGGGGGTAGCACAGATACGCAGTATTTT. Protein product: CASSVLGGGSTDTQYF.

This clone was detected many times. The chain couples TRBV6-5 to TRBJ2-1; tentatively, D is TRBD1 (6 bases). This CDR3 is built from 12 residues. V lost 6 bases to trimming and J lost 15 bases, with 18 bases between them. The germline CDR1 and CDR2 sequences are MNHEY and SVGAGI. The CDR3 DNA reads TGTGCCAGCAGCGACTTAACCGGGACACGGTTCTTC. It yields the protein CASSDLTGTRFF.

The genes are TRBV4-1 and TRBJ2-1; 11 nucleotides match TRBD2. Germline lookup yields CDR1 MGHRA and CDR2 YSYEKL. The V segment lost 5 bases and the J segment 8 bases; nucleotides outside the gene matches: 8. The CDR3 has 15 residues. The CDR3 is CASSTRLAGLDEQFF. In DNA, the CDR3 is TGCGCCAGCAGCACCCGACTAGCGGGGTTAGATGAGCAGTTCTTC.

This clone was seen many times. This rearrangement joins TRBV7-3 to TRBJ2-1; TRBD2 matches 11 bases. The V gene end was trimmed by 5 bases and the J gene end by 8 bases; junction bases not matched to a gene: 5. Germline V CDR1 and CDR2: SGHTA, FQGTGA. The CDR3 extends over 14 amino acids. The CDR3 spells CASSISGGADEQFF. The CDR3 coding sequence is TGTGCCAGCAGCATTAGCGGGGGGGCCGATGAGCAGTTCTTC.

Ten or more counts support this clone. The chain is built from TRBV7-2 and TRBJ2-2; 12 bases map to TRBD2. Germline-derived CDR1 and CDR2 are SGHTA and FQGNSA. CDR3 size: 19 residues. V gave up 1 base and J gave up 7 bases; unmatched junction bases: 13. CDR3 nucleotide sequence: TGTGCCAGCAGCTTAGGGTCGACTAGCGGGAGAGGGAGGGGCGGGGAGCTGTTTTTT. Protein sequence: CASSLGSTSGRGRGGELFF.

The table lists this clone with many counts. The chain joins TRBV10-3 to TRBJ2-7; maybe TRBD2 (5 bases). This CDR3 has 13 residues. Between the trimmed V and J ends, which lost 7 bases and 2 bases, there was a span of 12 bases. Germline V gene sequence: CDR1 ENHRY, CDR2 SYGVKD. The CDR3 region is CAIMRETTYEQYF. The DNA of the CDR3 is TGTGCCATCATGAGGGAAACAACCTACGAGCAGTACTTC.